The rows below give T cell receptor beta chains drawn from one sample of a study of T-cell memory formation after mild COVID-19. TCRdb reprocessed the 5' RACE reads via MiXCR and lists one record per CDR3 protein. The sample shows some 320,000 distinct CDR3 sequences, 13% to 15% of them seen only once. Input material: PBMCs or a T cell subset sorted from them (not recorded which). All receptors come from a man younger than 30 who had mild COVID-19 (a few samples of this study predate the infection). Cell type and time point are not known. The conserved cysteine and the conserved F or W are not part of the CDR3 here. The order of the fields is V gene, CDR3 protein.

V: TRBV19
CDR3: ASSTGGRETQY

V: TRBV7-9
CDR3: ASSWRGGSSYNEQF

V: TRBV5-1
CDR3: ASSPGREPGANVLT

V: TRBV24-1
CDR3: ATEGRDYGYT

V: TRBV10-3
CDR3: AINTGEPGNTIY

V: TRBV3-1
CDR3: ASSQAPGLAIGNEQF

V: TRBV6-1
CDR3: ASSDWTREAF

V: TRBV3-1
CDR3: ASSRTLTGTQY

V: TRBV7-9
CDR3: ASSLDAGETETQY

V: TRBV7-8
CDR3: ASSLATPNQPQH

V: TRBV29-1
CDR3: SVLQVTHEQY

V: TRBV6-5
CDR3: ASRLGESRAEAF

V: TRBV7-9
CDR3: ASSLALTYGYT

V: TRBV29-1
CDR3: SAGDGMNTEAF

V: TRBV6-2/TRBV6-3
CDR3: ASTLDRVEQF

V: TRBV7-2
CDR3: ASSLDREYIQY

V: TRBV12-3/TRBV12-4
CDR3: ASRKSHQGYEQY

V: TRBV9
CDR3: ASSKQTGGKNIQY

V: TRBV20-1
CDR3: SARDFTAGNTIY

V: TRBV5-5
CDR3: ASSLGAAGRNTIY

V: TRBV9
CDR3: ASSVASGGSTQY

V: TRBV4-1
CDR3: ASSQERVYT

V: TRBV20-1
CDR3: SARLSGADEAF

V: TRBV7-3
CDR3: ASSLPGQGRNEQF

V: TRBV6-6
CDR3: ASSYSGLAGVYNEQF

V: TRBV4-3
CDR3: ASSQGPGSGANVLT

V: TRBV27
CDR3: ASSLSDSLQETQY

V: TRBV25-1
CDR3: ASSDLRGAGEAF

V: TRBV5-4
CDR3: ASSKGDGASTDTQY

V: TRBV7-2
CDR3: ASSFAGANYGYT

V: TRBV7-2
CDR3: ASSWAEDTIY

V: TRBV20-1
CDR3: SARDPDRPNQPQH

V: TRBV7-6
CDR3: ASSLEPGGTKNIQY

V: TRBV6-6
CDR3: ASSYPLAGGPVDTQY

V: TRBV28
CDR3: ASRRETHTANTGELF

V: TRBV12-3/TRBV12-4
CDR3: ASSWGGANTEAF

V: TRBV6-5
CDR3: ATKGTYSNEQF

V: TRBV13
CDR3: ASSLGPGGGRYEQY

V: TRBV20-1
CDR3: SARDPLSGYGYT

V: TRBV20-1
CDR3: SAIPRGSSYNEQF

V: TRBV20-1
CDR3: SALDRVVPTETQY

V: TRBV11-2
CDR3: ASSFKGLKDQPQH

V: TRBV4-3
CDR3: ASSQGTGGPYNEQF

V: TRBV7-8
CDR3: ASSLDSFASYGYT

V: TRBV7-9
CDR3: ASSWDLNEQF

V: TRBV7-8
CDR3: ASSAQLGDVDTEAF

V: TRBV7-3
CDR3: ASSLMGHNEQY

V: TRBV6-5
CDR3: ASNKVGRTGELF

V: TRBV5-1
CDR3: ASSLGSSGGDTQY

V: TRBV18
CDR3: ASSPNPATDTQY

V: TRBV7-2
CDR3: ASSSLAGGFTDTQY

V: TRBV4-3
CDR3: ASSKGTVLNEQF

V: TRBV7-2
CDR3: ASSTRGPWGELF

V: TRBV5-1
CDR3: ASSRGLVSSYNEQF

V: TRBV5-1
CDR3: ASSTIREAHNEQF

V: TRBV5-1
CDR3: ASSSGETYNEQF

V: TRBV6-8
CDR3: ASTPHPSGPSSYNEQF